The 10 T cell receptor beta chains presented below share a single source sample, sequenced in a study of shared clonotypes between healthy human individuals. The repertoire was sequenced with immunoSEQ multiplex PCR; TCRdb's copy has only in-frame clones and lacks some. The data show approximately 1.5 million clones, approximately 98% seen once. The sample consisted of naive CD4+ T cells sorted from blood. Subset: CD45RA+ positively selected. The origin of the receptors is a man aged 25-45 years in good health.

In nucleotides, the CDR3 is TGTGCCAGCAGCGTAACTAGCGGAACGAACACCGGGGAGCTGTTTTTT. As protein: CASSVTSGTNTGELFF. The gene calls are TRBV7-2 and TRBJ2-2; 8 bases are a match to TRBD2. The V and J ends lost 5 bases and 0 bases, in that order; junction bases with no gene match: 5. There are 16 residues in the CDR3. Germline loops: CDR1 SGHTA, CDR2 FQGNSA.

The chain couples TRBV5-1 to TRBJ2-2; D is perhaps TRBD2 (5 bases). Trimming took 7 bases from V and 4 from J, leaving 17 bases between them. From germline, CDR1 is SGHRS and CDR2 YFSETQ. The CDR3 extends over 15 amino acids. The CDR3 region is CASRQAGEGTGELFF. CDR3 DNA: TGCGCCAGCCGGCAGGCGGGTGAGGGCACCGGGGAGCTGTTTTTT. Full variable domain (rest looked up from reference TRBV5-1 and TRBJ2-2): KAGVTQTPRYLIKTRGQQVTLSCSPISGHRSVSWYQQTPGQGLQFLFEYFSETQRNKGNFPGRFSGRQFSNSRSEMNVSTLELGDSALYLCASRQAGEGTGELFFGEGSRLTVL.

The chain couples TRBV7-6 to TRBJ2-3; TRBD1 matches at 8 bases. V lost 4 bases and J lost 0; bases outside the gene matches: 12. Germline CDR1 reads SGHVS; CDR2 reads FNYEAQ. CDR3 length: 18 residues. CDR3 nucleotide sequence: TGTGCCAGCAGCTGGACAGGGAGGCTCACGTCTAGCACAGATACGCAGTATTTT. Amino acids: CASSWTGRLTSSTDTQYF.

The chain couples TRBV5-1 to TRBJ2-1; 9 bases are a match to TRBD1. Looked up from germline, CDR1 is SGHRS and CDR2 is YFSETQ. The CDR3 extends over 15 amino acids. Trimming removed 7 bases from V and 4 bases from J; junction bases left unmatched: 9. CDR3 residues: CASGGTGRLYNEQFF. CDR3 nucleotides: TGCGCCAGCGGGGGGACAGGGCGTTTGTACAATGAGCAGTTCTTC.

This chain joins TRBV29-1 and TRBJ2-5, with 8 nucleotides matching TRBD2. Germline V gene sequence: CDR1 SQVTM, CDR2 ANQGSEA. The CDR3 sequence is 14 residues long. After removal of 5 bases from V and 3 bases from J, the junction contained 8 bases not matched to a gene. The CDR3 nucleotides are TGCAGCGTTCTTGTTCCGGGAGGGAAAGAGACCCAGTACTTC. Protein sequence: CSVLVPGGKETQYF.

CDR3 amino acids: CASSLAALKRSSEQFF. The CDR3 coding sequence is TGCGCCAGCAGCTTGGCCGCACTCAAACGGTCCAGTGAGCAGTTCTTC. V usage is TRBV5-1 and J usage is TRBJ2-1; D is uncertain. Trimming took off 0 bases at V and 9 bases at J, with 19 bases between the two ends. Germline V gives CDR1 SGHRS, CDR2 YFSETQ. The CDR3 consists of 16 residues.

The CDR3 loop is CASSLEDTIYF. The CDR3 nucleotides are TGCGCCAGCAGCTTGGAGGACACCATATATTTT. The genes are TRBV5-1 and TRBJ1-3; D call uncertain. V was shortened by 0 bases and J by 8 bases, with 3 bases between the two germline ends. Germline V gene data show CDR1 as SGHRS and CDR2 as YFSETQ. The CDR3 is made up of 11 amino acids. Drawing the rest from reference TRBV5-1 and TRBJ1-3, the complete variable domain is KAGVTQTPRYLIKTRGQQVTLSCSPISGHRSVSWYQQTPGQGLQFLFEYFSETQRNKGNFPGRFSGRQFSNSRSEMNVSTLELGDSALYLCASSLEDTIYFGEGSWLTVV.

This rearrangement joins TRBV14 to TRBJ2-1; D is tentatively TRBD1 or TRBD2 (5 bases each). The CDR3 runs to 12 residues. Deletions cut 4 bases from V and 8 bases from J, with 9 bases between. Germline CDR1 and CDR2: SGHDN and FVKESK. Written as DNA, the CDR3 is TGTGCCAGCAGCCCGGGACGCTATGAGCAGTTCTTC. Translation gives CASSPGRYEQFF.

As DNA, the CDR3 is TGTGCCAGCAGCAACCGAGGAGGGGACTATAGCAATCAGCCCCAGCATTTT. It specifies CASSNRGGDYSNQPQHF. The J gene is TRBJ1-5, the V gene TRBV21-1. TRBV21-1 has pseudogene status. This CDR3 has 17 amino acids.

In DNA, the CDR3 is TGTGCCAGCAGCGGGACTAGCGGGACCTACAATGAGCAGTTCTTC. Its protein product is CASSGTSGTYNEQFF. The V gene is TRBV7-8, the J gene TRBJ2-1; 13 bases match TRBD2. This CDR3 is built from 15 residues. Per the germline V gene, CDR1 is SGHVS and CDR2 is FQNEAQ. The J segment lost 2 bases and the V segment lost 5 bases, leaving 0 bases of the junction unmatched.